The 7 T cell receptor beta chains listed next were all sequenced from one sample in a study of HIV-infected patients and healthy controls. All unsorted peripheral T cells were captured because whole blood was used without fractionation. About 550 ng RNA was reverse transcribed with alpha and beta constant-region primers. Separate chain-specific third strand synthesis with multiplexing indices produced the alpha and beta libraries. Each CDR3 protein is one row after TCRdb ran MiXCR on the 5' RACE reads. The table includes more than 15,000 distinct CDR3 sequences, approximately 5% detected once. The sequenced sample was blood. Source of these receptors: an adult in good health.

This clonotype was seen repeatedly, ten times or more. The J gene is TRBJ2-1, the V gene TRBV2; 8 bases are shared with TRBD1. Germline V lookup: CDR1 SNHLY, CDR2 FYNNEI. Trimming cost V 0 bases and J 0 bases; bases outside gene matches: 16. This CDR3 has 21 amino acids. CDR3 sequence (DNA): TGTGCCAGCAGTGAAGCCCTATTGCCTAGCTTGGACAGGGACTCCTACAATGAGCAGTTCTTC. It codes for CASSEALLPSLDRDSYNEQFF.

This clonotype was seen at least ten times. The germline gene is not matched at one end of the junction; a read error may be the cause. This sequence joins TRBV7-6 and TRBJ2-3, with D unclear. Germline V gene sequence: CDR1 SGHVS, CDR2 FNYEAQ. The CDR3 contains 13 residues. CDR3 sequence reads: CASNLTGRDTQYF. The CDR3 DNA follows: TGTGCCAGCAACTTAACCGGTAGAGATACGCAGTATTTT.

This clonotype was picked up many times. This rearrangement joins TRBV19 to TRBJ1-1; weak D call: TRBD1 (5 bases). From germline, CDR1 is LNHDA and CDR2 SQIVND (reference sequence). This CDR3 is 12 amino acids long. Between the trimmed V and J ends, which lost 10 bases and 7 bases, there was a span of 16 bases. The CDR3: CATSVRGGEAFF. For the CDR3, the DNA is TGTGCCACTTCGGTCCGGGGCGGTGAAGCTTTCTTT.

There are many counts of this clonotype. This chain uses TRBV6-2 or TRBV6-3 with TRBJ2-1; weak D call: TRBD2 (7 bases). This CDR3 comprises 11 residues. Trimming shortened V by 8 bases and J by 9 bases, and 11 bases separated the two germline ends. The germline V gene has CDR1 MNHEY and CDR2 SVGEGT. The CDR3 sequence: CASSRGGEQFF. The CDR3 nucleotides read TGTGCCAGCTCGAGGGGGGGTGAGCAGTTCTTC.

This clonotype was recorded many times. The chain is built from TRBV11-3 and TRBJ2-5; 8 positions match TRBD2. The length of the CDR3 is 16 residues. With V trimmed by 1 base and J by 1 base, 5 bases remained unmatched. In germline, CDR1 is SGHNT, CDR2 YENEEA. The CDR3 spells CASSLGLAGSQETQYF. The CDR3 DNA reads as TGTGCCAGCAGCTTAGGGTTAGCGGGGAGCCAAGAGACCCAGTACTTC.

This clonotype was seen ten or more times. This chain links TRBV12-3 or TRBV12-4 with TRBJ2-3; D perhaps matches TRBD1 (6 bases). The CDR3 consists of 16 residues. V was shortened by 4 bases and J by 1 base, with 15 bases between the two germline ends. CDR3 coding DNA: TGTGCCAGCAGTTCCATCCAGGGGTTCGGCACAGATACGCAGTATTTT. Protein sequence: CASSSIQGFGTDTQYF.

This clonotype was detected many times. In DNA form, the CDR3 reads TGTGCCAGCAGATCGACAGGGGCCTATGGCTACACCTTC. Its translation is CASRSTGAYGYTF. The rearrangement uses TRBV11-2 and TRBJ1-2; 8 bases are a match to TRBD1. This CDR3 has 13 residues. J lost 4 bases, V lost 6 bases, and 4 bases had no gene match. Germline V gene lookup returns CDR1 SGHAT and CDR2 FQNNGV.